The rows below give T cell receptor beta chains drawn from one sample of a study of metastatic and nonmetastatic thyroid tumors. TCRdb re-clonotyped the PCR reads through MiXCR. Seen here are some 16,000 clones, roughly 24% observed once, and the top ten hold around 7.7%. The sequenced material came from tumor tissue. The receptors shown here come from a female donor with papillary thyroid cancer or a benign thyroid nodule (not recorded which). Some clones in this sample may be carry-over from other donors' samples. Each CDR3 is given with its conserved first and last residue. A D gene is named only where the DNA matches it firmly. Only part of the rows carry a size: once, few, many, or a class if the clone is expanded.

>14|-|TRBV12-3/TRBV12-4|TRBD2
CASRGTSGTYEQFF
>14|-|TRBV2|-
CASSNPRGWEKLLF
>11|medium-sized|TRBV28|-
CATLRDYEQYF
>14|few|TRBV2|TRBD1
CASSARTGRTEAFF
>12|few|TRBV6-1|-
CASSEGVYEQYF
>15|many|TRBV25-1|-
CASSDPGLYTGELFF
>14|many|TRBV28|-
CASSPPLLSTEAFF
>14|many|TRBV2|TRBD1
CASREDRGREKLFF
>14|many|TRBV3-1|-
CASSQAGANEKLFF
>14|few|TRBV6-1|-
CASAPGGGYNEQFF
>13|-|TRBV20-1|-
CSAREEGNQPQHF
>15|-|TRBV11-2|TRBD2
CASSFGLAGVYEQYF
>12|medium-sized|TRBV20-1|-
CSAGGGTDTQYF